The 4 T cell receptor beta chains given below trace back to one sample, sequenced in a study of CD8 T cells in Susac syndrome. RNA totalling roughly 0.5 to 1 ug underwent reverse transcription with random hexamers. One entry per CDR3 protein results from TCRdb running MiXCR on the immunoSEQ multiplex PCR reads. The sample holds 140,000 to 150,000 distinct CDR3 sequences, roughly 95% seen once. The sequenced sample consisted of CD4+ T cells from PBMCs. Receptors originate from a human donor with multiple sclerosis.

The J gene is TRBJ2-7, the V gene TRBV7-2; 10 bases align to TRBD2. Trimming at V came to 1 base and at J to 5 bases, leaving 8 bases not matched to a gene. Germline CDR1 is SGHTA and CDR2 is FQGNSA. CDR3 length: 16 residues. CDR3 residues: CASSLVSGGALDEQYF. CDR3 bases: TGTGCCAGCAGCTTAGTAAGCGGGGGGGCCTTGGACGAGCAGTACTTC.

The chain joins TRBV3-1 to TRBJ2-3, with 9 nucleotides matching TRBD2. The CDR3 totals 16 residues. Per germline, CDR1 LGHDT and CDR2 YNNKEL (reference sequence). The V gene end was trimmed by 4 bases and the J gene end by 3 bases; junction bases not matched to a gene: 8. The CDR3: CASSPHSGGRTDTQYF. The CDR3 DNA is TGTGCCAGCAGCCCACATAGCGGGGGAAGAACAGATACGCAGTATTTT.

The CDR3 DNA reads as TGCAGCGTGCGGACTAGCGGGAACAATGAGCAGTTCTTC. It encodes CSVRTSGNNEQFF. The chain couples TRBV29-1 to TRBJ2-1, with TRBD2 identical over 12 bases. The J segment lost 5 bases and the V segment lost 6 bases, leaving 2 bases of the junction unmatched. Germline V lookup: CDR1 SQVTM, CDR2 ANQGSEA. The CDR3 has 13 residues.

The rearrangement links TRBV4-1 to TRBJ2-7; TRBD2 matches 10 bases. V gave up 1 base and J gave up 3 bases; unmatched junction bases: 3. The CDR3 loop spans 15 amino acids. The germline CDR1 and CDR2 sequences are MGHRA and YSYEKL. CDR3 nucleotides: TGCGCCAGCAGCCAAGTTCTAGCGGGAGTCTACGAGCAGTACTTC. This sequence encodes CASSQVLAGVYEQYF.